This TCR beta chain was observed in a study of cytomegalovirus exposure and HLA in healthy donors (TCRdb year 2017). Background on the whole study: According to a later analysis, the approximately 130 validation repertoires were produced on the same platform as the approximately 600 repertoires of the first cohort. High-throughput TCR immunosequencing, statistical association of individual TCRs with disease status, and machine learning were combined to predict cytomegalovirus infection status. The study was designed to test whether signatures of past pathogen exposure could be identified by cataloging public T cell receptors. A separate validation cohort of approximately 120 different subjects was used in addition to the roughly 720-subject first cohort.

The library relied on the immunoSEQ multiplex PCR assay. The authors' analysis ran thus. A statistical classification framework was built to diagnose cytomegalovirus status from the catalog of TCR beta chain sequences. TCRdb re-hosts the immuneACCESS table, in-frame sequences only. Its copies lack some clones; in the studies checked, an unresolved V gene accounts for under half of them, and the cause for the rest is not known. V and J calls and clone size are as listed in that table; D and trimming were resolved from the DNA. Counted in this sample were 150,000 to 200,000 clones; around 85% of them appeared once. Together, the top ten hold approximately 15% of the sample. Separate from the roughly 660-subject first cohort, the validation cohort of about 120 subjects was the group to which the donors belonged. Details on this clone: The antigen this receptor binds is unknown. The sample holds no much larger clone one base away, and base qualities are not on file.

Looking up the germline V gene yields CDR1 MRHNA and CDR2 SNTAGT. After removal of 5 bases from V and 7 bases from J, the junction retains 5 bases not matched to a gene. Including cysteine and phenylalanine, the CDR3 has 14 amino acids. Solely the CDR3 DNA is kept, with 42 bases framed from the first base. What the study reported, not specific to this receptor: Most TCR sequences were observed very rarely across donors, whereas some public TCRs were present in many individuals. The study listed 150 to 200 TCR beta chains as associated with cytomegalovirus. The classifier was reported to diagnose cytomegalovirus status with high specificity and sensitivity in both the original cohort and the validation cohort. In a later analysis, TCRs clustered in the first cohort were found to also tend to co-occur in the 130 or so validation repertoires, with 85% to 95% of cluster scores above 0. Three of the identified cytomegalovirus-associated TCR beta chains were confirmed in vitro to be specific for cytomegalovirus antigens. The validation cohort had no HLA typing available for a later analysis, so co-occurrence within that cohort was assessed over all 120 or so repertoires. The authors suggested that the approach could potentially be generalized to other disease states and immunological phenotypes.

This sequence was found in a man aged 18 to 35 in good health and CMV-seropositive. The V and J segments used are TRBV6-4 and TRBJ2-1; 10 central bases correspond to TRBD2. Sequencing used PBMCs. Here is the DNA: TGTGCCAGCAGTCTAGCGGGGGTAGAAAATGAGCAGTTCTTC. This translates into CASSLAGVENEQFF.